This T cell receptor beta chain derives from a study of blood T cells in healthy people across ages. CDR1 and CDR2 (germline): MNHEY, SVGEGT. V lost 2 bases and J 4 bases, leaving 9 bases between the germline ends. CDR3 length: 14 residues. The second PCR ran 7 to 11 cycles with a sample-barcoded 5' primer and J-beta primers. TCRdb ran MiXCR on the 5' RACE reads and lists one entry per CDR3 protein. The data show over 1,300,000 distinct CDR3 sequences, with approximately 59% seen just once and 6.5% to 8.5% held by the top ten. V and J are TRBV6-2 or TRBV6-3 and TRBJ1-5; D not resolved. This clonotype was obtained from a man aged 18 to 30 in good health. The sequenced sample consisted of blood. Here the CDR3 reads CASSYGDPNQPQHF. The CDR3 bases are TGTGCCAGCAGTTACGGGGATCCTAATCAGCCCCAGCATTTT.